This TCR beta chain originates from a study of beta chain features in type 1 diabetes. Trimming at V came to 5 bases and at J to 5 bases, leaving 11 bases not matched to a gene. The CDR3 spans 16 residues. CDR1 is MDHEN, CDR2 SYDVKM, per germline. With regard to this clone: Its matching antigen is unknown.

Expressed TCRB transcripts were sequenced, since all the RNA that had been isolated was reverse transcribed. Profiling relied on immunoSEQ multiplex PCR, and the TCRdb table lists in-frame clones only, not all of them. The profile shows hundreds of thousands of clones, roughly 12% of them singletons. Study-wide results and limits: Lower insertion and higher deletion counts appeared at VDJ junctions in type 1 diabetes patients.

Sequenced sample: naive CD4+ T cells from blood. The receptor was isolated from a man in his late teens or twenties in good health. The J gene is TRBJ2-5, the V gene TRBV28; the match to TRBD2 covers 10 bases. CDR3 sequence: CASSRVSGRIRETQYF. DNA of the CDR3: TGTGCCAGCAGTAGGGTTAGCGGGAGGATTAGGGAGACCCAGTACTTC.